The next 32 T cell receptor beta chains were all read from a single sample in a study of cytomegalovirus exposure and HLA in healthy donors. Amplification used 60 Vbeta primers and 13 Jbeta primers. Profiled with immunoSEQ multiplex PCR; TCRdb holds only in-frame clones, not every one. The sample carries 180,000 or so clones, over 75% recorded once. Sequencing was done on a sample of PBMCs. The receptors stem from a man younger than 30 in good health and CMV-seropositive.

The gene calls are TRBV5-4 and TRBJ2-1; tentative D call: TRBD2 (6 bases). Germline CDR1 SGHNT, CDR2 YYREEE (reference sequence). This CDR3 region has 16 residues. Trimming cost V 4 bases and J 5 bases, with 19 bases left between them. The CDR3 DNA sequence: TGTGCCAGCAGCCCCTCGGGGGTGGCTACGAACAATGAGCAGTTCTTC. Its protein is CASSPSGVATNNEQFF.

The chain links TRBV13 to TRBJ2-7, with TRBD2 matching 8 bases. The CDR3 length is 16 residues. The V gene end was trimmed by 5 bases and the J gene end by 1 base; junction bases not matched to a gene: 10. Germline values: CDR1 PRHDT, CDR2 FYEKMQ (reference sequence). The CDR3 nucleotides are TGTGCCAGCAGCCCCCCCAGCGGGGGTCATTCCTACGAGCAGTACTTC. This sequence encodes CASSPPSGGHSYEQYF.

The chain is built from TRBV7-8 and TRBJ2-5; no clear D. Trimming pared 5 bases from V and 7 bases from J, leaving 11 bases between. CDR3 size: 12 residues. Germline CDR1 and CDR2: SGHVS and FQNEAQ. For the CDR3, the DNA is TGTGCCAGCAGCCCCACTACCGCGACCCAGTACTTC. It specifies CASSPTTATQYF.

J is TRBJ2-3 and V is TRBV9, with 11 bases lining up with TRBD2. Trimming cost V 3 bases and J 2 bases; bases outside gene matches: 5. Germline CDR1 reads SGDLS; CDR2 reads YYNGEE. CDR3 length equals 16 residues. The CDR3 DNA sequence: TGTGCCAGCAGCGCTGAGGGACTAGCGGACACAGATACGCAGTATTTT. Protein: CASSAEGLADTDTQYF.

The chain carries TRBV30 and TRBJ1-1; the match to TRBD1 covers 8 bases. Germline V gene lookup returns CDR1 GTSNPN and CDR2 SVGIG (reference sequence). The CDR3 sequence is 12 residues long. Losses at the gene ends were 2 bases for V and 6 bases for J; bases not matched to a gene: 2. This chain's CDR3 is CAWSQGAAEAFF. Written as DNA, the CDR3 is TGTGCCTGGAGTCAGGGGGCGGCTGAAGCTTTCTTT.

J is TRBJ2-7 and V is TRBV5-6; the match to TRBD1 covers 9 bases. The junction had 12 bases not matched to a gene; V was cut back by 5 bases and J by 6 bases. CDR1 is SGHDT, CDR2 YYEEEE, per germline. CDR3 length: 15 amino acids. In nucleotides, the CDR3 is TGTGCCAGCAGGGACCCCGGACAGGGGAAAGGCGAGCAGTACTTC. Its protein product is CASRDPGQGKGEQYF.

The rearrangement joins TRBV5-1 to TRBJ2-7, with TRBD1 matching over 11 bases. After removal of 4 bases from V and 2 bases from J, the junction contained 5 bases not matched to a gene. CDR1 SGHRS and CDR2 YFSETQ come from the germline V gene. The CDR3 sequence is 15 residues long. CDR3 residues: CASSPRDRGAYEQYF. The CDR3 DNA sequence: TGCGCCAGCAGCCCACGGGACAGGGGGGCCTACGAGCAGTACTTC.

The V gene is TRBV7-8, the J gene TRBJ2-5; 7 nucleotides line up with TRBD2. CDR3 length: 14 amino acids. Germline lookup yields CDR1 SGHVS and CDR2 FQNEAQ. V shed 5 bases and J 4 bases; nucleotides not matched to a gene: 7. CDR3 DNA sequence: TGTGCCAGCAGCCCGCCCACGGGGGGAGAGACCCAGTACTTC. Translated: CASSPPTGGETQYF.

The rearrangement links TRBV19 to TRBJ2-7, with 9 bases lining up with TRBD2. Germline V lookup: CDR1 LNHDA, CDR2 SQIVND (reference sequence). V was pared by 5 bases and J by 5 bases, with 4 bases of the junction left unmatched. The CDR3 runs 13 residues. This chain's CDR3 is CASSQGLADEQYF. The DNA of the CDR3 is TGTGCCAGTAGTCAGGGACTAGCCGACGAGCAGTACTTC.

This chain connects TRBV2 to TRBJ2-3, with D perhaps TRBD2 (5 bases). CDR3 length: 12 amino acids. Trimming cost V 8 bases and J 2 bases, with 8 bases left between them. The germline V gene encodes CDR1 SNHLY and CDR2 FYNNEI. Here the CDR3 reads CASGLSTDTQYF. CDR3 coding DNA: TGTGCCAGCGGACTCTCCACAGATACGCAGTATTTT. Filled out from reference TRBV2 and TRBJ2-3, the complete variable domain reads EPEVTQTPSHQVTQMGQEVILRCVPISNHLYFYWYRQILGQKVEFLVSFYNNEISEKSEIFDDQFSVERPDGSNFTLKIRSTKLEDSAMYFCASGLSTDTQYFGPGTRLTVL.

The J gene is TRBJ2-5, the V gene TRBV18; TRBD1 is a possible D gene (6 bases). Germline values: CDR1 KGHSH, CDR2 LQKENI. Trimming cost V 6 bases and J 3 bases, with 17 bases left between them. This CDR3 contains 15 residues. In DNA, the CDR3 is TGTGCCAGCTCTAAACAGGGCGACCAAAAAGAGACCCAGTACTTC. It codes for CASSKQGDQKETQYF.

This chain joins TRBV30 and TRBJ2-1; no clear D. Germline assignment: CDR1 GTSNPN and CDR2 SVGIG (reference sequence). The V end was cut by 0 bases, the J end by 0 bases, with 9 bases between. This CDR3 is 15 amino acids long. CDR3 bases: TGTGCCTGGAGTGTCCCGGAGCGCTCCTACAATGAGCAGTTCTTC. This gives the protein CAWSVPERSYNEQFF.

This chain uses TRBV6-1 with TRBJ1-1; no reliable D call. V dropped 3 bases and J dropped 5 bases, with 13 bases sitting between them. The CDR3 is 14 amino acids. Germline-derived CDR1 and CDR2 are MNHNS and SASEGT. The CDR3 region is CASSDQSLGTEAFF. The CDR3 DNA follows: TGTGCCAGCAGTGATCAGTCGCTCGGGACTGAAGCTTTCTTT.

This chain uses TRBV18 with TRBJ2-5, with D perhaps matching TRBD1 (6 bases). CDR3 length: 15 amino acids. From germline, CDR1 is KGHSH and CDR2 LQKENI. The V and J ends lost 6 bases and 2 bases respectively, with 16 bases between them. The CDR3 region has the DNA TGTGCCAGCTCCCCTAACCTCGGACAGCAAGAGACCCAGTACTTC. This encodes CASSPNLGQQETQYF. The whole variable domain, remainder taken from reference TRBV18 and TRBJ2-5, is NAGVMQNPRHLVRRRGQEARLRCSPMKGHSHVYWYRQLPEEGLKFMVYLQKENIIDESGMPKERFSAEFPKEGPSILRIQQVVRGDSAAYFCASSPNLGQQETQYFGPGTRLLVL.

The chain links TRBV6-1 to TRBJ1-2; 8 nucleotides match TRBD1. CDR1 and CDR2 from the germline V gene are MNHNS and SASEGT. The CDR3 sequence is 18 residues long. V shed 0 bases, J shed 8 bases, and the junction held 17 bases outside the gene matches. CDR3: CASSEAIGGQGQTKGYTF. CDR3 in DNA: TGTGCCAGCAGTGAAGCAATCGGTGGACAGGGCCAAACTAAAGGCTACACCTTC.

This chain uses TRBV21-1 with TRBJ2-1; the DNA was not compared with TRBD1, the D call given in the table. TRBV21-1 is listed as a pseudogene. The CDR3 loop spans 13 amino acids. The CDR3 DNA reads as TGTGCCTATCGAGTCGTGGGGCAACGTGGGCAGTTCTTC. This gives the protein CAYRVVGQRGQFF.

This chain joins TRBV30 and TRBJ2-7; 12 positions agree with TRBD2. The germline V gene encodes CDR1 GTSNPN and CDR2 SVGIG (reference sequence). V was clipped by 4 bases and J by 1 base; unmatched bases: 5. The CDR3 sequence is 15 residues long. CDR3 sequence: CAWTSGGAESYEQYF. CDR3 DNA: TGTGCCTGGACTAGCGGGGGGGCGGAGTCCTACGAGCAGTACTTC.

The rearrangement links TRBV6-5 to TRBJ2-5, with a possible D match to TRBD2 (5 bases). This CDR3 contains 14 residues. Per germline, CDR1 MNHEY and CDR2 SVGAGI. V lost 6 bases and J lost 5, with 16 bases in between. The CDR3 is CASRFGRGRETQYF. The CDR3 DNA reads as TGTGCCAGCAGATTTGGGAGAGGGCGGGAGACCCAGTACTTC.

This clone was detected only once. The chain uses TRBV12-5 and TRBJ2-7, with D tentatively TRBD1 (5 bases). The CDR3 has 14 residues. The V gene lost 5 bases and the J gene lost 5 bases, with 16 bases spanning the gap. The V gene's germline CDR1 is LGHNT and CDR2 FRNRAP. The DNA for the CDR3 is TGTGCTAGTGGTCTGACAGCGTTTAATAACGAGCAGTACTTC. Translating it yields CASGLTAFNNEQYF. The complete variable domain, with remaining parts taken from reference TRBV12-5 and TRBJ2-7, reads DARVTQTPRHKVTEMGQEVTMRCQPILGHNTVFWYRQTMMQGLELLAYFRNRAPLDDSGMPKDRFSAEMPDATLATLKIQPSEPRDSAVYFCASGLTAFNNEQYFGPGTRLTVT.

The CDR3 coding sequence is TGTGCCAGCTCGTTGGACAGGGGGGGGAACACTGAAGCTTTCTTT. Protein: CASSLDRGGNTEAFF. The chain couples TRBV18 to TRBJ1-1, with 10 bases lining up with TRBD1. V was pared by 6 bases and J by 1 base, with 5 bases of the junction left unmatched. CDR1 and CDR2 from the germline V gene are KGHSH and LQKENI. The CDR3 has 15 residues. Supplemented by reference TRBV18 and TRBJ1-1, the full variable domain reads NAGVMQNPRHLVRRRGQEARLRCSPMKGHSHVYWYRQLPEEGLKFMVYLQKENIIDESGMPKERFSAEFPKEGPSILRIQQVVRGDSAAYFCASSLDRGGNTEAFFGQGTRLTVV.

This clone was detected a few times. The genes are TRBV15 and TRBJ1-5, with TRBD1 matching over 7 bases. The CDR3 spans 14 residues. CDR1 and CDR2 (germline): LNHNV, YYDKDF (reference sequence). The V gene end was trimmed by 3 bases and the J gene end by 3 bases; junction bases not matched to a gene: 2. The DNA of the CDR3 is TGTGCCACCAGCAGGGGACAGCACAATCAGCCCCAGCATTTT. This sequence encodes CATSRGQHNQPQHF.

Here the CDR3 DNA reads TGTGCCAGCAGCTTAAGCTGGGACAGGGGGCACTATAGCAATCAGCCCCAGCATTTT. Encoded protein: CASSLSWDRGHYSNQPQHF. The chain has TRBV11-2 and TRBJ1-5, with TRBD1 identical over 12 bases. CDR3 size: 19 residues. Germline lookup yields CDR1 SGHAT and CDR2 FQNNGV. J gave up 0 bases and V 2 bases, and 8 bases lay outside the gene matches.

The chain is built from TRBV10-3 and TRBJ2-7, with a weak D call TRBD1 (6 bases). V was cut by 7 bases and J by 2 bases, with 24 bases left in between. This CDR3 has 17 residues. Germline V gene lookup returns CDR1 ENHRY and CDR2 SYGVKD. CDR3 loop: CAIKAWVGGLDTYEQYF. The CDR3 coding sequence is TGTGCCATCAAGGCCTGGGTTGGGGGCTTGGATACCTACGAGCAGTACTTC.

The DNA for the CDR3 is TGTGCCAGCGGAGGGACTAGATCTTCCGAGCAGTACTTC. Translated: CASGGTRSSEQYF. The chain employs TRBV6-5 and TRBJ2-7, with 8 bases aligning to TRBD2. The germline V gene has CDR1 MNHEY and CDR2 SVGAGI. V trimming: 8 bases; J trimming: 6 bases; junction bases outside the gene matches: 9. The CDR3 loop spans 13 amino acids.

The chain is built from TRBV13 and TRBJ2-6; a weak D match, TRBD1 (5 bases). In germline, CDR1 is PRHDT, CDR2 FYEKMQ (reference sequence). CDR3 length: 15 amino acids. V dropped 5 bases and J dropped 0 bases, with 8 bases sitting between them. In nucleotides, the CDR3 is TGTGCCAGCAGCCGAAGGGGCTCTGGGGCCAACGTCCTGACTTTC. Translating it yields CASSRRGSGANVLTF.

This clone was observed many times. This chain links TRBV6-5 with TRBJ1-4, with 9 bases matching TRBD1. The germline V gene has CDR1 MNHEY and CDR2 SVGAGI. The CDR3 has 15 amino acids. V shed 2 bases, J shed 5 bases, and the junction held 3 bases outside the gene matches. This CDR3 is CASSYDRGRNEKLFF. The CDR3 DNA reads TGTGCCAGCAGTTACGACAGGGGGAGGAATGAAAAACTGTTTTTT.

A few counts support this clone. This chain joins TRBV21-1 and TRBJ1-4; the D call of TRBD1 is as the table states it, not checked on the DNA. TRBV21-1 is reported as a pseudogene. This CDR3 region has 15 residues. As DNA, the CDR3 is TGTGCCAGCAGCAAAAAGACAGGGGATAATGAAAAACTGTTTTTT. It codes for CASSKKTGDNEKLFF.

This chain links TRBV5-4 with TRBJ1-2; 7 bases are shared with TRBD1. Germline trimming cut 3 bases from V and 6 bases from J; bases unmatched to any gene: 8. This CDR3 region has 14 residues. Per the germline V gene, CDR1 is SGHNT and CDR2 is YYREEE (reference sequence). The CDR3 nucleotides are TGTGCCAGCAGCTCAGGGACAGAAAGGCATGGCTACACCTTC. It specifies CASSSGTERHGYTF.

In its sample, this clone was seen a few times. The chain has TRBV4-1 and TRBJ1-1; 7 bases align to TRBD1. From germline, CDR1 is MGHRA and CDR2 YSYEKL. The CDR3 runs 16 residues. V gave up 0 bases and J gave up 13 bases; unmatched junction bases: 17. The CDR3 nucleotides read TGCGCCAGCAGCCAAGAGGGGTCGTACAGTTCCCAGGGGGTTTTCTTT. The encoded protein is CASSQEGSYSSQGVFF.

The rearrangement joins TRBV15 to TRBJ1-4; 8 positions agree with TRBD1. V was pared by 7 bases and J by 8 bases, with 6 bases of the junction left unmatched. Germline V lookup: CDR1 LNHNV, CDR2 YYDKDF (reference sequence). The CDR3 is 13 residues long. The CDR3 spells CATKVRGREKLFF. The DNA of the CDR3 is TGTGCCACCAAGGTCAGGGGGCGGGAAAAACTGTTTTTT.

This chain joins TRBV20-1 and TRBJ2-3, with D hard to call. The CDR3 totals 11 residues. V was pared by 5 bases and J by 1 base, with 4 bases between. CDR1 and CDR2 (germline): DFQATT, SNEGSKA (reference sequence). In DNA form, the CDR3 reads TGCAGTGCTCGGGGCACAGATACGCAGTATTTT. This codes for CSARGTDTQYF.

CDR3 nucleotides: TGCAGCGTTAATCCCGGGACTAGTGCAACAGATACGCAGTATTTT. Protein sequence: CSVNPGTSATDTQYF. The V gene is TRBV29-1, the J gene TRBJ2-3, with 8 bases matching TRBD2. CDR3 length: 15 residues. CDR1 SQVTM and CDR2 ANQGSEA come from the germline V gene. V lost 5 bases, J lost 3 bases, and 10 bases stayed unmatched.